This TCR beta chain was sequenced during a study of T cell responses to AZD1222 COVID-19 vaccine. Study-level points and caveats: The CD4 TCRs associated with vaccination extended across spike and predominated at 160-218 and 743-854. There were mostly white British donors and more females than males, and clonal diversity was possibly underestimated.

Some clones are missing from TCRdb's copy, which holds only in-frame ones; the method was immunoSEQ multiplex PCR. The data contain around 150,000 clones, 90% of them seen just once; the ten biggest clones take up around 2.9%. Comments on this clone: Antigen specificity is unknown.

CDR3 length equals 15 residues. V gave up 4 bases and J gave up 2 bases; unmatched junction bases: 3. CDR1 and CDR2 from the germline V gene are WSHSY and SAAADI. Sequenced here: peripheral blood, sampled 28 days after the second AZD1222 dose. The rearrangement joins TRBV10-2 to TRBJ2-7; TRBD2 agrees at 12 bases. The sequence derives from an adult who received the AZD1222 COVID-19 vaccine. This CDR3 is CASSGTSGIAYEQYF. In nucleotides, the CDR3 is TGCGCCAGCAGTGGGACTAGCGGGATCGCCTACGAGCAGTACTTC.